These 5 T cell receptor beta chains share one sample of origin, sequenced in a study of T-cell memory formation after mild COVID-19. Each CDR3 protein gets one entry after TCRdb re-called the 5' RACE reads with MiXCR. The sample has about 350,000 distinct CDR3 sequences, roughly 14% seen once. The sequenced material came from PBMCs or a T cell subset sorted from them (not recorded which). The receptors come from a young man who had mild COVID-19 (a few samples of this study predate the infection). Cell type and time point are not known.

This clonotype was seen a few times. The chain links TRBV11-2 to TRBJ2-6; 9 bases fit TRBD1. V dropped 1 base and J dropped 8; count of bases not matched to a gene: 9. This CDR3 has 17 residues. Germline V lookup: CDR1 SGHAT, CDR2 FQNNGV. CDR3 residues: CASSLGPGTGRTNVLTF. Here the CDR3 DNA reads TGTGCCAGCAGCTTAGGCCCTGGGACAGGGAGAACCAACGTCCTGACTTTC.

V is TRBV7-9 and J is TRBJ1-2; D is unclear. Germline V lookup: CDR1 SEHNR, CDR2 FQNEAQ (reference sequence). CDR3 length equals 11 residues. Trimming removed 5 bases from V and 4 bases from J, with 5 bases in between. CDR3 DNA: TGTGCCAGCAGCCCCACCTATGGCTACACCTTC. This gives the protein CASSPTYGYTF.

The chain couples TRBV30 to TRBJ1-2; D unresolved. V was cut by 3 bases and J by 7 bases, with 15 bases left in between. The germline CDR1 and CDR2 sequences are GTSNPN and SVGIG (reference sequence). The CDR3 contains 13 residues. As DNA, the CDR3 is TGTGCCTGGAGCGTCAACCCCCGCGGTGGCTACACCTTC. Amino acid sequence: CAWSVNPRGGYTF.

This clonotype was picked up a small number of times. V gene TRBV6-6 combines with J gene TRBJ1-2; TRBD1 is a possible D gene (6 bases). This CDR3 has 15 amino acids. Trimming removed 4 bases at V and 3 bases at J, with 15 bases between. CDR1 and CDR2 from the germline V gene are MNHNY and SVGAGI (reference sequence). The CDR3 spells CASSLTYRADYGYTF. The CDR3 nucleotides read TGTGCCAGCAGTTTAACGTACAGGGCAGACTATGGCTACACCTTC.

The CDR3: CASSPNAENSPLHF. In DNA form, the CDR3 reads TGTGCCAGCTCACCAAACGCCGAGAATTCACCCCTCCACTTT. The V gene is TRBV18, the J gene TRBJ1-6, with unresolved D. Germline V CDR1 and CDR2: KGHSH, LQKENI. The CDR3 spans 14 residues. With 2 bases removed from V and 7 bases from J, the gap between germline ends came to 9 bases.